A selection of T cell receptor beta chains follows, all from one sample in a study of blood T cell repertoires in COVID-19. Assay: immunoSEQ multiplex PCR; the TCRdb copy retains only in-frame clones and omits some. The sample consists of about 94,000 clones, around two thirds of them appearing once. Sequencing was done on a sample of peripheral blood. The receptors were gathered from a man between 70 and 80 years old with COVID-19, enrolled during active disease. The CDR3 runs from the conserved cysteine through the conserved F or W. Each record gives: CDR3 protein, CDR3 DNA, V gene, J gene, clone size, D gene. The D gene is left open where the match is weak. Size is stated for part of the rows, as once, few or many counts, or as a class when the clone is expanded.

CDR3: CAISESSRQGGSETQYF
DNA: TGTGCCATCAGTGAGTCCTCGAGACAGGGGGGTTCGGAGACCCAGTACTTC
V: TRBV10-3
J: TRBJ2-5
size: .
D: TRBD1

CDR3: CASSTRTSGRLWGANVLTF
DNA: TGTGCCAGCAGTACCCGGACTAGCGGGAGGTTGTGGGGGGCCAACGTCCTGACTTTC
V: TRBV28
J: TRBJ2-6
size: .
D: TRBD2

CDR3: CASSLALRDYEQYF
DNA: TGCGCCAGCAGCTTGGCCCTACGTGACTACGAGCAGTACTTC
V: TRBV5-1
J: TRBJ2-7
size: .
D: .

CDR3: CASSAIVWGQNTDTQYF
DNA: TGTGCCAGCAGCGCCATAGTGTGGGGACAGAACACAGATACGCAGTATTTT
V: TRBV27
J: TRBJ2-3
size: once
D: TRBD1

CDR3: CASRRGTSGSWDTQYF
DNA: TGTGCCAGCAGGAGAGGCACTAGCGGGAGTTGGGATACGCAGTATTTT
V: TRBV2
J: TRBJ2-3
size: .
D: TRBD2

CDR3: CATSDSNPGSYGYTF
DNA: TGTGCCACCAGTGATTCGAATCCAGGGTCCTATGGCTACACCTTC
V: TRBV24-1
J: TRBJ1-2
size: once
D: .

CDR3: CASSLSGIHEQYF
DNA: TGTGCCAGCAGCTTAAGCGGGATCCACGAGCAGTACTTC
V: TRBV5-4
J: TRBJ2-7
size: .
D: TRBD2

CDR3: CASSPGTVYQETQYF
DNA: TGTGCCAGTAGTCCTGGGACAGTGTACCAAGAGACCCAGTACTTC
V: TRBV19
J: TRBJ2-5
size: .
D: TRBD1

CDR3: CASSPSPGGSTNEKLFF
DNA: TGTGCCAGCAGCCCTAGCCCCGGAGGGTCAACTAATGAAAAACTGTTTTTT
V: TRBV7-9
J: TRBJ1-4
size: .
D: .

CDR3: CASSPRGLAGGSTDTQYF
DNA: TGTGCCAGCAGCCCCAGAGGGTTAGCGGGGGGGAGCACAGATACGCAGTATTTT
V: TRBV7-3
J: TRBJ2-3
size: .
D: TRBD2

CDR3: CASSPSVDSYNEQFF
DNA: TGTGCCAGCAGCCCAAGCGTAGACTCCTACAATGAGCAGTTCTTC
V: TRBV9
J: TRBJ2-1
size: .
D: .

CDR3: CASKNRATNEKLFF
DNA: TGTGCCAGCAAGAACAGGGCAACTAATGAAAAACTGTTTTTT
V: TRBV2
J: TRBJ1-4
size: .
D: .

CDR3: CASTEWGPTYEQYF
DNA: TGTGCCAGCACCGAATGGGGCCCGACCTACGAGCAGTACTTC
V: TRBV28
J: TRBJ2-7
size: .
D: .

CDR3: CASSPSGGRNSPLHF
DNA: TGTGCCAGCAGTCCCTCAGGGGGACGTAATTCACCCCTCCACTTT
V: TRBV7-3
J: TRBJ1-6
size: once
D: TRBD1

CDR3: CASSVVGSIRAGEQFF
DNA: TGTGCCAGCAGCGTAGTTGGATCTATTCGCGCGGGGGAGCAGTTCTTC
V: TRBV9
J: TRBJ2-1
size: few
D: .

CDR3: CASKFRGGYTF
DNA: TGTGCCAGCAAGTTTAGGGGGGGCTACACCTTC
V: TRBV28
J: TRBJ1-2
size: .
D: .